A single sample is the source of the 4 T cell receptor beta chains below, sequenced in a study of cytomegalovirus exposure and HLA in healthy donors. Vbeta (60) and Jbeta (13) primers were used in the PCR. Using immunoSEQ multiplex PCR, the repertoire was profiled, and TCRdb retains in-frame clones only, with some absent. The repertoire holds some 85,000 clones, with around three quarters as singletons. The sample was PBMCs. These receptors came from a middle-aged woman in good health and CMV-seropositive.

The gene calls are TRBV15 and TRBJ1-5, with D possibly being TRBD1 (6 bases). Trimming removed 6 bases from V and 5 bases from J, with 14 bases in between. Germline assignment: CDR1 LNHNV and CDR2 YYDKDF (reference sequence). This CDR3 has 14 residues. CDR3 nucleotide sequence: TGTGCCACCAGTCCTACAGGGCCCCATCAGCCCCAGCATTTT. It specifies CATSPTGPHQPQHF. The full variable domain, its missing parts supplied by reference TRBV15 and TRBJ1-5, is DAMVIQNPRYQVTQFGKPVTLSCSQTLNHNVMYWYQQKSSQAPKLLFHYYDKDFNNEADTPDNFQSRRPNTSFCFLDIRSPGLGDTAMYLCATSPTGPHQPQHFGDGTRLSIL.

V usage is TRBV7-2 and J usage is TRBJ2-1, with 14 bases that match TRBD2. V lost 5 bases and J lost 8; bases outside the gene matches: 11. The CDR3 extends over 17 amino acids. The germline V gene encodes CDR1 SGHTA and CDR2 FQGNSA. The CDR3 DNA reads TGTGCCAGCAGCCCAGGGACTAGCGGGGGATTTGGGGATGAGCAGTTCTTC. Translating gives CASSPGTSGGFGDEQFF. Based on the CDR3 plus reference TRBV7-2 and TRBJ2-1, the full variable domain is GAGVSQSPSNKVTEKGKDVELRCDPISGHTALYWYRQSLGQGLEFLIYFQGNSAPDKSGLPSDRFSAERTGGSVSTLTIQRTQQEDSAVYLCASSPGTSGGFGDEQFFGPGTRLTVL.

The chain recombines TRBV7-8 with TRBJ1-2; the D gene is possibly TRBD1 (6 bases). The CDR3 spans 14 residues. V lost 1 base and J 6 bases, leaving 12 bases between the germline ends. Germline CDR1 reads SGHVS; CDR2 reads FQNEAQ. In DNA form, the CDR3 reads TGTGCCAGCAGCTTAGAATTGCACAGGGATGGCTACACCTTC. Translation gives CASSLELHRDGYTF.

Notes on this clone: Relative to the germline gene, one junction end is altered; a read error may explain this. CDR3 sequence (DNA): TGTGCGAGCACGCCGGGGGAGCGGGCGAACACCGGGGAGCTGTTTTTT. Translating it yields CASTPGERANTGELFF. The chain recombines TRBV9 with TRBJ2-2; maybe TRBD2 (6 bases). The germline V gene encodes CDR1 SGDLS and CDR2 YYNGEE. The CDR3 length is 16 residues.